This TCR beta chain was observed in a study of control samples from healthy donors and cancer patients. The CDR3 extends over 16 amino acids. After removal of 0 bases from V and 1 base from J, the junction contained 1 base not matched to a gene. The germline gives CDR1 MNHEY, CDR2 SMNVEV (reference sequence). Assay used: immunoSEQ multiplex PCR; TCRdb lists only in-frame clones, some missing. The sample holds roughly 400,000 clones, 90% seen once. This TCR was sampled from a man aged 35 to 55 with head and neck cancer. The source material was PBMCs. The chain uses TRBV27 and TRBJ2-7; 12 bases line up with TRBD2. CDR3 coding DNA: TGTGCCAGCAGTTTATCCACTAGCGGGAGGTCCTACGAGCAGTACTTC. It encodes CASSLSTSGRSYEQYF.